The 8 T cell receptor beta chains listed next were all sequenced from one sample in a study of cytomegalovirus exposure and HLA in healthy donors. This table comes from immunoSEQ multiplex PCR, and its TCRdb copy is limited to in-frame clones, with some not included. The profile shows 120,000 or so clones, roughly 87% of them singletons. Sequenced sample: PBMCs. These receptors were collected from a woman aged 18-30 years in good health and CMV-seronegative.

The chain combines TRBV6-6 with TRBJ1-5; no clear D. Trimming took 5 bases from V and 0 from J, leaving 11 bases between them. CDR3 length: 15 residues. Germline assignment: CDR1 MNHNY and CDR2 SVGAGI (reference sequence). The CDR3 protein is CASSPVEGSNQPQHF. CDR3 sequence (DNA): TGTGCCAGCAGTCCCGTCGAGGGTAGCAATCAGCCCCAGCATTTT.

The chain's CDR3 is CASSQDSGGQPQHF. The CDR3 bases are TGCGCCAGCAGCCAAGATTCCGGGGGTCAGCCCCAGCATTTT. V usage is TRBV4-1 and J usage is TRBJ1-5; D might be TRBD1 (5 bases). The CDR3 loop spans 14 amino acids. The germline gives CDR1 MGHRA, CDR2 YSYEKL. V lost 0 bases to trimming and J lost 6 bases, with 9 bases between them.

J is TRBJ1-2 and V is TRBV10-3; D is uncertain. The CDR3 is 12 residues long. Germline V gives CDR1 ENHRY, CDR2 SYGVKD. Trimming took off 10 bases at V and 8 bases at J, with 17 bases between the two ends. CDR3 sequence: CANEDGMGGYTF. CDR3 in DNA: TGTGCCAACGAGGACGGGATGGGGGGCTACACCTTC.

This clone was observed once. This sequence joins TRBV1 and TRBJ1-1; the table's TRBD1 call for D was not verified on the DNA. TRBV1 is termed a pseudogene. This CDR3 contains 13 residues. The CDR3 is CTSSQQGNTEAFF. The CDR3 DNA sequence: TGCACCAGCAGCCAACAGGGGAACACTGAAGCTTTCTTT.

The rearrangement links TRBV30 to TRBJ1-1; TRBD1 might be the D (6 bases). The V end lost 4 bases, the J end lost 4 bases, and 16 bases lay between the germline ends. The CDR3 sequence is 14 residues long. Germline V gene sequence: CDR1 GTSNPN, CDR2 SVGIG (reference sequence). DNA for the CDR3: TGTGCCTGGATTGGCAGGGGTAGGGCCACTGAAGCTTTCTTT. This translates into CAWIGRGRATEAFF.

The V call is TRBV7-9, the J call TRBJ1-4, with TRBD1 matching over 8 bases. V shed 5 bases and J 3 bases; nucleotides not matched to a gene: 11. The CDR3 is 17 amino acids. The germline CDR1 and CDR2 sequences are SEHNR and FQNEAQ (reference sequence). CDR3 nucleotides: TGTGCCAGCAGCGATGGACAGGGAGGGGCAGCTAATGAAAAACTGTTTTTT. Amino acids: CASSDGQGGAANEKLFF.

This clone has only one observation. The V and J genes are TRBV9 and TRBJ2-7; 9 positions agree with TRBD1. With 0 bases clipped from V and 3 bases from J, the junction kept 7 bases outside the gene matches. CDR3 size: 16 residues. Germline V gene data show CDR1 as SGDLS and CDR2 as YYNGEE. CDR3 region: CASSVAWDRAIYEQYF. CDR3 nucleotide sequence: TGTGCCAGCAGCGTAGCTTGGGACAGGGCCATCTACGAGCAGTACTTC. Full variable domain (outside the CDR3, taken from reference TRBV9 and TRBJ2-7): DSGVTQTPKHLITATGQRVTLRCSPRSGDLSVYWYQQSLDQGLQFLIQYYNGEERAKGNILERFSAQQFPDLHSELNLSSLELGDSALYFCASSVAWDRAIYEQYFGPGTRLTVT.

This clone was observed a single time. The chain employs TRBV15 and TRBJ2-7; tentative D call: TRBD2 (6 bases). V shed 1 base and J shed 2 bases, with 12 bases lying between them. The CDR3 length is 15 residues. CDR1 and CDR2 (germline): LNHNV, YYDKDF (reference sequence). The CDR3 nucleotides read TGTGCCACCAGCAGAGGGAGGGCCGACCCCTACGAGCAGTACTTC. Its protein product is CATSRGRADPYEQYF.